This T cell receptor (beta chain) emerged from a study of T cell changes during pregnancy in multiple sclerosis. Sequenced by immunoSEQ multiplex PCR; TCRdb stores in-frame clones only, minus some. The repertoire consists of 25,000 to 35,000 clones, with about 91% occurring once and the leading ten covering under 5%. This CDR3 is built from 11 residues. With 3 bases removed from V and 7 bases from J, the gap between germline ends came to 6 bases. Germline-derived CDR1 and CDR2 are SEHNR and FQNEAQ (reference sequence). Source: peripheral blood, taken in the first trimester of pregnancy. This receptor was taken from a female donor in good health, enrolled as a control in a pregnancy study. The chain recombines TRBV7-9 with TRBJ1-1; D gene uncertain. CDR3 loop: CASSFGLEAFF. The CDR3 region has the DNA TGTGCCAGCAGCTTCGGACTTGAAGCTTTCTTT.